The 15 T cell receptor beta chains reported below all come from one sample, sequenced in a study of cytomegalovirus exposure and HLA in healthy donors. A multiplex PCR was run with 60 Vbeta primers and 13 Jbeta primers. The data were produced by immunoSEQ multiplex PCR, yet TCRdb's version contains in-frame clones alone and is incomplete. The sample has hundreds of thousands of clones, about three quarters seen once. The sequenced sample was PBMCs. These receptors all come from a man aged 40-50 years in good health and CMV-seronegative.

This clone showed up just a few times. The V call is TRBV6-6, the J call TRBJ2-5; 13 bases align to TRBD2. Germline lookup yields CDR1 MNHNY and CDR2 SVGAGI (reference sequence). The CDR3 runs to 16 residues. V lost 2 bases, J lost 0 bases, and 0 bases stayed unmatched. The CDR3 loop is CASSYGTSGDQETQYF. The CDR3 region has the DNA TGTGCCAGCAGTTACGGGACTAGCGGGGACCAAGAGACCCAGTACTTC.

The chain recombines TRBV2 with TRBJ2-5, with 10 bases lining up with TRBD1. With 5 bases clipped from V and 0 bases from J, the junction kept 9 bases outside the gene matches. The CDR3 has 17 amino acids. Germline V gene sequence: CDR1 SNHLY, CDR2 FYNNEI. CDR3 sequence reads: CASSLSEGQGYQETQYF. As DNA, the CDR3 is TGTGCCAGCAGTCTCTCCGAGGGACAGGGGTACCAAGAGACCCAGTACTTC.

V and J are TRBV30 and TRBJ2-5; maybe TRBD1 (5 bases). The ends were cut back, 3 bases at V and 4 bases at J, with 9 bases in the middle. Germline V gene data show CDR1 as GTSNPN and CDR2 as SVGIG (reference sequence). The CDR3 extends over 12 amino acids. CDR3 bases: TGTGCCTGGAGCCAGGGTAGAGAGACCCAGTACTTC. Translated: CAWSQGRETQYF.

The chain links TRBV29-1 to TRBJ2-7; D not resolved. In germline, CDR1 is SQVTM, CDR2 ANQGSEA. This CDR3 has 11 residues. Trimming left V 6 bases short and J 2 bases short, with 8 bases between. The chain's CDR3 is CSVVGPYEQYF. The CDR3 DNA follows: TGCAGCGTCGTGGGCCCCTACGAGCAGTACTTC.

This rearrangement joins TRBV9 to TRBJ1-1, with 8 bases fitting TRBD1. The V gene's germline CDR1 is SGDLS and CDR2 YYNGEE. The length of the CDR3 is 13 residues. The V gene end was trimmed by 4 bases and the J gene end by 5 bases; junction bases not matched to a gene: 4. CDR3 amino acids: CASSRTGGTEAFF. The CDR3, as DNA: TGTGCCAGCAGCAGAACAGGGGGTACTGAAGCTTTCTTT.

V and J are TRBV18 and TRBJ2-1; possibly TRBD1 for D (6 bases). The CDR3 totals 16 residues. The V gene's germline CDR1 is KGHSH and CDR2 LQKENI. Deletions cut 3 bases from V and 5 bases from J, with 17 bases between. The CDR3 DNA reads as TGTGCCAGCTCACCGTATAGGACAGTTTTGAACAATGAGCAGTTCTTC. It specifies CASSPYRTVLNNEQFF. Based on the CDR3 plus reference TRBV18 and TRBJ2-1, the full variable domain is NAGVMQNPRHLVRRRGQEARLRCSPMKGHSHVYWYRQLPEEGLKFMVYLQKENIIDESGMPKERFSAEFPKEGPSILRIQQVVRGDSAAYFCASSPYRTVLNNEQFFGPGTRLTVL.

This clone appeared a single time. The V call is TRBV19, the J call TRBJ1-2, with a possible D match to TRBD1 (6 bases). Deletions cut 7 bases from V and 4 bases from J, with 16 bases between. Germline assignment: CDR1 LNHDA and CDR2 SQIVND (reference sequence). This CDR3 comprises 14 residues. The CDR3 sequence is CASTRGGGGYGYTF. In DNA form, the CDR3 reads TGTGCCAGTACCCGAGGAGGGGGGGGCTATGGCTACACCTTC.

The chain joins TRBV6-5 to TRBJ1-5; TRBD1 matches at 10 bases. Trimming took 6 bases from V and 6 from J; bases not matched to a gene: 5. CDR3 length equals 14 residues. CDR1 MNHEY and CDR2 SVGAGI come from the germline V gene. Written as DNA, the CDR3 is TGTGCCAGCAGGGCCCGGGACAGGGGTCAGCCCCAGCATTTT. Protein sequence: CASRARDRGQPQHF.

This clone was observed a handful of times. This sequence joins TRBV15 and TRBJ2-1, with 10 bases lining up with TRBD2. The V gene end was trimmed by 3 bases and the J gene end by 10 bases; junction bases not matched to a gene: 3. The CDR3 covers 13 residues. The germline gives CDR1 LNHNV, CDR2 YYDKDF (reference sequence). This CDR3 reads CATSRVLAGEQFF. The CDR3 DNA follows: TGTGCCACCAGCAGGGTACTAGCGGGAGAGCAGTTCTTC.

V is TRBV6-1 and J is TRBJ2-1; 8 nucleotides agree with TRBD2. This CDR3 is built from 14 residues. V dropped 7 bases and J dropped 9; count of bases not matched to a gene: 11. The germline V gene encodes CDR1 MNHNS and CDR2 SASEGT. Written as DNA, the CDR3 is TGTGCCAGCAAAGAAGCGGGAGACTCTACTGAGCAGTTCTTC. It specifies CASKEAGDSTEQFF.

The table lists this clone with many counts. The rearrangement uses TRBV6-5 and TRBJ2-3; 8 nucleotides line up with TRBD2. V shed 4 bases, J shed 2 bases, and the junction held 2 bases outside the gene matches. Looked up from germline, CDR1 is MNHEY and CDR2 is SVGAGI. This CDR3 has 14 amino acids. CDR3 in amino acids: CASSSGGPTDTQYF. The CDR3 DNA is TGTGCCAGCAGTTCGGGAGGGCCCACAGATACGCAGTATTTT.

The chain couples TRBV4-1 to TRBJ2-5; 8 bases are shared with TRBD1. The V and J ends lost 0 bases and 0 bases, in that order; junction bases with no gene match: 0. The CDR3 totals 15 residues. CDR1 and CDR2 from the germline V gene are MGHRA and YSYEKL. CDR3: CASSQETGDQETQYF. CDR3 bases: TGCGCCAGCAGCCAAGAGACAGGGGACCAAGAGACCCAGTACTTC.

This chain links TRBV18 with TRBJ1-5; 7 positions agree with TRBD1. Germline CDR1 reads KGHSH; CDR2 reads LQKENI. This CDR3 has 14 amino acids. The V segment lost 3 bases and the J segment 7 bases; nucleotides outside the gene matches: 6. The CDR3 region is CASSPADREQPQHF. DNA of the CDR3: TGTGCCAGCTCACCGGCCGACAGGGAGCAGCCCCAGCATTTT.

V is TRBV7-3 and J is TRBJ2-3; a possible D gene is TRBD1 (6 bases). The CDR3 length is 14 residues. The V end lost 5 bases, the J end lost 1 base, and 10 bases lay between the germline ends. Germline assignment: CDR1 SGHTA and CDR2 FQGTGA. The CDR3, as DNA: TGTGCCAGCAGCACCCGGACAGGCACAGATACGCAGTATTTT. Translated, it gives CASSTRTGTDTQYF. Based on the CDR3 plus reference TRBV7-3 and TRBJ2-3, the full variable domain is GAGVSQTPSNKVTEKGKYVELRCDPISGHTALYWYRQSLGQGPEFLIYFQGTGAADDSGLPNDRFFAVRPEGSVSTLKIQRTERGDSAVYLCASSTRTGTDTQYFGPGTRLTVL.

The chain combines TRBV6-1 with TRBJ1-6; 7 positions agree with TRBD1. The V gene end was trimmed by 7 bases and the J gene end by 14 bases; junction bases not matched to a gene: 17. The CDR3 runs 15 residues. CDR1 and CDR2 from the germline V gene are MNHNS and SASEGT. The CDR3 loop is CASNELGQAGLALHF. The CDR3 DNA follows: TGTGCCAGCAACGAATTAGGACAGGCTGGTTTGGCCCTCCACTTT.